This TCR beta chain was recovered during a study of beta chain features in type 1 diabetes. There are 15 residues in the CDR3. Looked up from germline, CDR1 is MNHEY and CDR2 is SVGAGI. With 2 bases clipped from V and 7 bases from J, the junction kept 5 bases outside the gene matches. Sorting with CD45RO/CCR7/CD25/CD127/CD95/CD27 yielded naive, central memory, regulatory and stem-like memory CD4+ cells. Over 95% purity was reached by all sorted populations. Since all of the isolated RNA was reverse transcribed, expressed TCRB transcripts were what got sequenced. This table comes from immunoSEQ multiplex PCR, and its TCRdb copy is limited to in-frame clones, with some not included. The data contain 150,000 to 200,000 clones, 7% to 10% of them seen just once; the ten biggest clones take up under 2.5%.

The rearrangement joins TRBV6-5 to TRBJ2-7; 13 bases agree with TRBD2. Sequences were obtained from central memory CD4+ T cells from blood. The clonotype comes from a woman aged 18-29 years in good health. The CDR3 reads CASSYRTSGRGEQYF. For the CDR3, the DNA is TGTGCCAGCAGTTACCGGACTAGCGGGAGAGGGGAGCAGTACTTC.